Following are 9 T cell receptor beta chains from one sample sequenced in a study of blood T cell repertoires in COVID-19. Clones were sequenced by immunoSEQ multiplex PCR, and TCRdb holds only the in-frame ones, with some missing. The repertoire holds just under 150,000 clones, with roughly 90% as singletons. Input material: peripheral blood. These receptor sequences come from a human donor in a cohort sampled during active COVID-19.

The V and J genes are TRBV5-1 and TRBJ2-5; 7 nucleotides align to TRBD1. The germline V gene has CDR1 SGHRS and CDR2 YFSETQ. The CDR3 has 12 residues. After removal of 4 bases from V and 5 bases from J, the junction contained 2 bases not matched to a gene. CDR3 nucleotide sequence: TGCGCCAGCAGCCAACAGGGGGAGACCCAGTACTTC. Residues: CASSQQGETQYF.

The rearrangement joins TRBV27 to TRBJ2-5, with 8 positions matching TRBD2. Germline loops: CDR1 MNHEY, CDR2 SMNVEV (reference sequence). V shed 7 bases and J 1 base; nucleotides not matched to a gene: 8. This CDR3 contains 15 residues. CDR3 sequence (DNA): TGTGCCAGCATACGGGGGGGGCCGGGCCAAGAGACCCAGTACTTC. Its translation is CASIRGGPGQETQYF.

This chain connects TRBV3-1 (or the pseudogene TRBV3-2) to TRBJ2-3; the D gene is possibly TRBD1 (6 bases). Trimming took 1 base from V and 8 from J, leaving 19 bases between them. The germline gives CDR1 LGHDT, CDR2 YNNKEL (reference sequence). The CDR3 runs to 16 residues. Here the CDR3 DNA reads TGTGCCAGCAGCCAAGGACTTTGGTGGGACACCGGTACGCAGTATTTT. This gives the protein CASSQGLWWDTGTQYF.

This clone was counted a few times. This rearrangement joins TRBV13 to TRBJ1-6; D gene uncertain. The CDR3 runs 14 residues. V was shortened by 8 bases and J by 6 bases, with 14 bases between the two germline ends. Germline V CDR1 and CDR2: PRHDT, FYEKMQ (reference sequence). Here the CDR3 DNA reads TGTGCCAGCTTGAACAGCCAGGTTAATTCACCCCTCCACTTT. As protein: CASLNSQVNSPLHF.

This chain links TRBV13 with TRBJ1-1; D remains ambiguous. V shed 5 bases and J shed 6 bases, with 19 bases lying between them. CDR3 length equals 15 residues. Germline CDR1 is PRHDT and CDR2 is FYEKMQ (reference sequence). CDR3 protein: CASSHPGGISSEAFF. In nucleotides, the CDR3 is TGTGCCAGCAGCCACCCGGGAGGGATTAGTTCTGAAGCTTTCTTT. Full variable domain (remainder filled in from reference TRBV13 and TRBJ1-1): AAGVIQSPRHLIKEKRETATLKCYPIPRHDTVYWYQQGPGQDPQFLISFYEKMQSDKGSIPDRFSAQQFSDYHSELNMSSLELGDSALYFCASSHPGGISSEAFFGQGTRLTVV.

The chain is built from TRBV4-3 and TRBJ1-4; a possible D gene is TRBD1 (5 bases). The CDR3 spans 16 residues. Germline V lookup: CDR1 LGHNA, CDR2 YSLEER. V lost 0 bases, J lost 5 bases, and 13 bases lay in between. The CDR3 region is CASSQEFPGQNEKLFF. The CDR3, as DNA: TGCGCCAGCAGCCAAGAGTTTCCAGGGCAGAATGAAAAACTGTTTTTT.

In DNA form, the CDR3 reads TGTGCCAGCAGCCCCAAGGCGAGGGCAGGCTATGGCTACACCTTC. Its protein is CASSPKARAGYGYTF. The chain carries TRBV3-1 (or the pseudogene TRBV3-2) and TRBJ1-2; no definite D call. Trimming pared 4 bases from V and 4 bases from J, leaving 16 bases between. Germline V gene data show CDR1 as LGHDT and CDR2 as YNNKEL (reference sequence). This CDR3 contains 15 residues.

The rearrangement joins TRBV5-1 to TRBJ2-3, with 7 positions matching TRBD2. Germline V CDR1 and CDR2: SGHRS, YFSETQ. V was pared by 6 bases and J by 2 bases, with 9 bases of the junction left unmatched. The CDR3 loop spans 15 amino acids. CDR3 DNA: TGCGCCAGCAAGACTCTAGCGGCCCCCACAGATACGCAGTATTTT. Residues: CASKTLAAPTDTQYF. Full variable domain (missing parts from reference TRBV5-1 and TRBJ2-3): KAGVTQTPRYLIKTRGQQVTLSCSPISGHRSVSWYQQTPGQGLQFLFEYFSETQRNKGNFPGRFSGRQFSNSRSEMNVSTLELGDSALYLCASKTLAAPTDTQYFGPGTRLTVL.

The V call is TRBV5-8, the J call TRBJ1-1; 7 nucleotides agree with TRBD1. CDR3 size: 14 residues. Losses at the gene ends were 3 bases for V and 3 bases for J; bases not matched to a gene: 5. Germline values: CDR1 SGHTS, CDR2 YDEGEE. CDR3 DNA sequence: TGTGCCAGCAGCTCGCGAACAGGGGACACTGAAGCTTTCTTT. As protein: CASSSRTGDTEAFF.